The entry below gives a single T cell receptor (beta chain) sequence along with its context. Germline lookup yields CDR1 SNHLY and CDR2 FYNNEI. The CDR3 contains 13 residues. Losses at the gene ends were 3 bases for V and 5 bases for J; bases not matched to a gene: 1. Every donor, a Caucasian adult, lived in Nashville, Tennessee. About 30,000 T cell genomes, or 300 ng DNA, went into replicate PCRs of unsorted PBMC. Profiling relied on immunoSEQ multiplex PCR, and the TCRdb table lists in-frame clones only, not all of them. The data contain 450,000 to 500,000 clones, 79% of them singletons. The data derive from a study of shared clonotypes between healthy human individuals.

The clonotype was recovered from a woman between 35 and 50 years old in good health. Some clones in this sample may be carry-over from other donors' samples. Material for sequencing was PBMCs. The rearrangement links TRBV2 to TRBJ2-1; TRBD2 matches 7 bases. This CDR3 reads CASSEGLNNEQFF. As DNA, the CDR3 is TGTGCCAGCAGTGAGGGACTAAACAATGAGCAGTTCTTC.